Shown below are 3 T cell receptor beta chains from a single sample sequenced in a study of shared clonotypes between healthy human individuals. The assay was immunoSEQ multiplex PCR, and TCRdb's table has in-frame clones only and misses some. The data show some 2,000,000 clones, with around 95% seen just once and roughly 0.13% held by the top ten. The specimen sequenced was naive CD4+ T cells sorted from blood. Subset: CD45RA+ positively selected. The receptors come from a man aged 18 to 30 in good health.

The rearrangement uses TRBV19 and TRBJ1-5; 9 bases align to TRBD1. The germline V gene encodes CDR1 LNHDA and CDR2 SQIVND (reference sequence). V lost 2 bases, J lost 3 bases, and 5 bases stayed unmatched. This CDR3 comprises 16 residues. The CDR3 coding sequence is TGTGCCAGTAGTATAAAGGGACAGGGTACCAATCAGCCCCAGCATTTT. This sequence encodes CASSIKGQGTNQPQHF.

The rearrangement joins TRBV2 to TRBJ2-6; tentatively, D is TRBD2 (6 bases). Germline V gives CDR1 SNHLY, CDR2 FYNNEI. This CDR3 region has 13 residues. Trimming shortened V by 5 bases and J by 15 bases, and 17 bases separated the two germline ends. The CDR3 coding sequence is TGTGCCAGCAGTACCGGGACTGCGTCTGACCTGACTTTC. It specifies CASSTGTASDLTF.

V is TRBV5-1 and J is TRBJ2-2; maybe TRBD2 (6 bases). The germline gives CDR1 SGHRS, CDR2 YFSETQ. This CDR3 contains 13 residues. Trimming shortened V by 1 base and J by 8 bases, and 9 bases separated the two germline ends. CDR3 residues: CASSLPGVGELFF. Written as DNA, the CDR3 is TGCGCCAGCAGCTTGCCGGGGGTAGGGGAGCTGTTTTTT.